This T cell receptor beta chain was identified during a study of blood T cells in healthy people across ages (dated by TCRdb to between 2015 and 2017). Looking at the study overall: In model experiments, roughly one uniquely barcoded TCR beta cDNA molecule per two T cells was captured by template switching. The study measured age-related changes in TCR beta repertoire diversity using deep sequencing normalized with unique cDNA molecular identifiers. The donors were split into four age groups: young (average 16 years), middle-aged (roughly 39), aged (approximately 60) and long-lived (approximately 80). To avoid experimental bias, donors of different ages were spread randomly across the sequencing lanes. The study analyzed two additional independent replicas of 1 million unique cDNA reads from the same blood draw for two donors, one aged 18 to 30 and one aged 80 or older. What the authors observed across the whole study: The long-lived group showed more naive CD4+ T cells, fewer expanded clones and increased TCR diversity than the aged group, suggesting age selection. Because profiling used bulk unsorted PBMCs, naive and antigen-experienced compartments could not be compared conclusively. Donor CMV infection status was unknown, potentially confounding age-related changes in expanded clonotypes. Estimates of total diversity based on one million sequenced T cells were regarded as lower bounds and as underestimates. Observed TCR beta diversity correlated strongly with the percentage of naive T cells measured by flow cytometry. As age increased, observed TCR beta diversity per million T cells dropped in a roughly linear way, and a significant reduction was already evident by age 40.

The CDR3 measures 14 amino acids from cysteine to phenylalanine. Solely the CDR3 DNA is kept, with 42 bases framed from the first base. Here V drops 5 bases and J drops 7 bases, and the junction holds 7 bases not matched to any gene. The donors were some 39 Caucasian individuals from Russia, aged roughly 6 to 90 years, who were systemically healthy. Each donor gave ten milliliters of peripheral blood, collected into EDTA-treated Vacutainer tubes. PBMCs were isolated by Ficoll-Paque density-gradient centrifugation, with at least 6 million obtained per sample. Trizol reagent was used to extract total RNA from PBMCs, with at least 5 micrograms per sample. For every donor, flow cytometry on a PBMC aliquot measured the percentage of naive CD45RAhigh/CD27high T cells. Remarks on this clonotype: The antigen this receptor binds is unknown. It has no much larger one-base neighbor in the sample; base qualities were not kept.

Receptor libraries were prepared by 5' RACE. Sequencing instrument: Illumina HiSeq 2500. A second PCR of about 7 to 12 cycles was performed with a sample-barcoded 5' primer and a J-beta primer mix. A template-switch 5' adaptor carrying 12 random nucleotides introduced a unique molecular identifier onto each TCR beta cDNA molecule. At least 2.5 million CDR3-containing paired-end reads were obtained from each sample. First-strand cDNA was synthesized from all RNA with the Mint cDNA synthesis kit, primed by a TRBC-specific oligonucleotide. Following uracil-DNA glycosylase treatment, a first 18-cycle PCR with universal primers M1SS and BC2_uni_R was performed on all cDNA. In the original analysis: For normalization, 1 million high-quality reads were randomly selected from each sample, with every read carrying a distinct molecular identifier. Instead of being binned into consensus sequences, reads with shared molecular identifiers were discarded. MiTCR, with a Q25 quality threshold and the strictest error-elimination algorithm, was used for CDR3 identification, clonotype clustering and error correction. Lower-bound total TCR beta diversity was estimated with a nonparametric unseen species model using Euler transformation. TCRdb reprocessing: public reads trimmed at Q25 with fastp, clones called with MiXCR, in-frame beta chains kept. Rows matching on CDR3 protein sequence are summarized as one entry with the most common DNA and genes. TCRdb's processing, not the study's, gives the V and J calls here. Here the sample has some 1.5 million distinct CDR3 sequences; roughly 43% occur a single time. Of the sample, roughly 3.7% falls within the top ten clones.

The sample was blood. This chain joins TRBV12-3 or TRBV12-4 to TRBJ1-5, and 8 junctional nucleotides match TRBD1. The receptor was isolated from a young woman in good health. The DNA reads TGTGCCAGCAGTCGACAGGGGCAGGGCCAGCCCCAGCATTTT. Its protein product is CASSRQGQGQPQHF.